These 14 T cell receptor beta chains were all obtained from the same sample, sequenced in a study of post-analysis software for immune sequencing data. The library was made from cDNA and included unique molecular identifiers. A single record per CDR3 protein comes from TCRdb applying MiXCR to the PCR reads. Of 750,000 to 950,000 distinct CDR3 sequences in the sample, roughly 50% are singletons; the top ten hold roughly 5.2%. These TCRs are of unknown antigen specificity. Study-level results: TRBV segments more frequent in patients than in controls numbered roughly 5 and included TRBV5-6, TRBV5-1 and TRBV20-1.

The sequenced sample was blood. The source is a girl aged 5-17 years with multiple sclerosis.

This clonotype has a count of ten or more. CDR3 bases: TGTGCCAGCAGCCCGGCCAGCGGGAGAGGCAATGAGCAGTTCTTC. Its translation: CASSPASGRGNEQFF. The chain uses TRBV3-1 and TRBJ2-1, with 8 bases that match TRBD2. Germline CDR1 reads LGHDT; CDR2 reads YNNKEL (reference sequence). CDR3 length: 15 residues. V dropped 4 bases and J dropped 6; count of bases not matched to a gene: 8.

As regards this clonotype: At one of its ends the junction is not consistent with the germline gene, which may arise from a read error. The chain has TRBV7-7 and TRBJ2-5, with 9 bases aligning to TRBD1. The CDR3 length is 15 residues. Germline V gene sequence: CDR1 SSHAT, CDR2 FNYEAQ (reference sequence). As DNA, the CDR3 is TGTGCTAGCAGCGGGACCGGGACAGGGCTGGAGACCCAGTACTTC. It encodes CASSGTGTGLETQYF.

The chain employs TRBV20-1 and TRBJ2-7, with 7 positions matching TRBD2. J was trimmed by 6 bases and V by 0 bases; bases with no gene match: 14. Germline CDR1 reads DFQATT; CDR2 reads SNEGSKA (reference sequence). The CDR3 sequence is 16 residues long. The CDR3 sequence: CSARDGTKPDFFEQYF. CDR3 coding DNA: TGCAGTGCTAGAGATGGGACTAAGCCGGATTTTTTCGAGCAGTACTTC.

CDR3 sequence reads: CAIQKTGDETQYF. The DNA of the CDR3 is TGTGCCATCCAGAAAACCGGGGATGAGACCCAGTACTTC. V is TRBV13 and J is TRBJ2-5; maybe TRBD2 (5 bases). The CDR3 runs to 13 residues. Germline CDR1 is PRHDT and CDR2 is FYEKMQ (reference sequence). Between the trimmed V and J ends, which lost 10 bases and 5 bases, there was a span of 17 bases.

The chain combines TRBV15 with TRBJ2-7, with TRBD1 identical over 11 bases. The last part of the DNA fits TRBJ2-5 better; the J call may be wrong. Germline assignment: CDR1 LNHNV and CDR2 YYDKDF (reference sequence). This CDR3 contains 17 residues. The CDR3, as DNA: TGTGCCACCAGCAGAGTACCCGGGACAGGGGGACTGGAGACCCAGTACTTC. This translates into CATSRVPGTGGLETQYF.

The DNA of the CDR3 is TGTGCCAGCAGCCCCGGGCAGTTCTTC. This gives the protein CASSPGQFF. The rearrangement uses TRBV11-2 and TRBJ2-1; D is ambiguous. Deletions cut 5 bases from V and 12 bases from J, with 5 bases between. CDR3 length: 9 amino acids. Germline CDR1 and CDR2: SGHAT and FQNNGV.

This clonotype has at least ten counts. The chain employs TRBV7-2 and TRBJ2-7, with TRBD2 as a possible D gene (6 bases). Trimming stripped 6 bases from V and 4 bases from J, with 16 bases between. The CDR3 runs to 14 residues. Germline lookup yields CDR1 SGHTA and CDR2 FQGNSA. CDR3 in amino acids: CASRLRAGGYEQYF. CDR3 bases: TGTGCCAGCAGGTTGAGAGCGGGTGGGTACGAGCAGTACTTC.

For the CDR3, the DNA is TGTGCCAGCAGTCAGGGGACTACGGGGGAGCAGTACTTC. Translation: CASSQGTTGEQYF. The chain carries TRBV12-3 or TRBV12-4 and TRBJ2-7; TRBD2 might be the D (7 bases). This CDR3 region has 13 residues. Trimming left V 5 bases short and J 7 bases short, with 15 bases between.

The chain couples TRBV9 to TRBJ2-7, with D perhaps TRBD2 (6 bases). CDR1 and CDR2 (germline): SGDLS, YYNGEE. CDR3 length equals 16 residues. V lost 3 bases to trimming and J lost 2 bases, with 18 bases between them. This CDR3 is CASSASSTSHPYEQYF. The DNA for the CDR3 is TGTGCCAGCAGCGCCTCCTCTACTAGCCACCCCTACGAGCAGTACTTC.

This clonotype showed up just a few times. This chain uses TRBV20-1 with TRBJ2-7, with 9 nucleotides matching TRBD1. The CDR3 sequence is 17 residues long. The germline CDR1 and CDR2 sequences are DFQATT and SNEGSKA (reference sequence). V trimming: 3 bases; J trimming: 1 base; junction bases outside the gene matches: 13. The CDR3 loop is CSARGGTGSPLSYEQYF. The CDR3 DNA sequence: TGCAGTGCTAGGGGGGGGACAGGGTCACCTTTATCCTACGAGCAGTACTTC.

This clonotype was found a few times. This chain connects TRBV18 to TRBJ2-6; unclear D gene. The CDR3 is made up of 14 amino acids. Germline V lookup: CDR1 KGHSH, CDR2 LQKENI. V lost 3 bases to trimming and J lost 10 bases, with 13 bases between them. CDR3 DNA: TGTGCCAGCTCACCCCCTGCTTCCCAAAACGTCCTGACTTTC. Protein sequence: CASSPPASQNVLTF.

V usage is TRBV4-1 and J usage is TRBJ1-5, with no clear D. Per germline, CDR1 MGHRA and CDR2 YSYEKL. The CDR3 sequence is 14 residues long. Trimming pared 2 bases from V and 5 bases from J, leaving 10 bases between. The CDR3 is CASSQTPEDQPQHF. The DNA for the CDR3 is TGCGCCAGCAGCCAAACCCCGGAAGATCAGCCCCAGCATTTT.

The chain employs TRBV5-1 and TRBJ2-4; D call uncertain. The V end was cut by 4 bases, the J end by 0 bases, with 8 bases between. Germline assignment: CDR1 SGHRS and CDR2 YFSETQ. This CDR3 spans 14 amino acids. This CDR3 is CASSPGIAKNIQYF. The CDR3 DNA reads TGCGCCAGCAGCCCAGGCATAGCCAAAAACATTCAGTACTTC.

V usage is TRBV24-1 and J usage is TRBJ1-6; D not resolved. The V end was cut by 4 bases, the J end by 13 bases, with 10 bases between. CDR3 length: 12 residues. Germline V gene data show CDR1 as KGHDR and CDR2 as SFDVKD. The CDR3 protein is CATSESRFPLHF. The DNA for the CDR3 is TGTGCCACCAGTGAGTCAAGATTTCCCCTCCACTTT.